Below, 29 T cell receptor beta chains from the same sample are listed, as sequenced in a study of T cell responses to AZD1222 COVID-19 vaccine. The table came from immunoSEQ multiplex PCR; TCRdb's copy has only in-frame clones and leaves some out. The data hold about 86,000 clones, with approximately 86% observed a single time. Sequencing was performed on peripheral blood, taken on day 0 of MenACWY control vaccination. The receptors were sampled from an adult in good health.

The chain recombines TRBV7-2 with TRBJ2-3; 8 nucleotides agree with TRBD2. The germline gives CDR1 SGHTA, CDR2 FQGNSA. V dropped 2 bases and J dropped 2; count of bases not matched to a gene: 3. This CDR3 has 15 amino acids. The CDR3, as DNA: TGTGCCAGCAGCTTAAGCGGGGGCGCCACAGATACGCAGTATTTT. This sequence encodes CASSLSGGATDTQYF.

CDR3 nucleotides: TGCAGTGCTAGGGGGTACACTGAAGCTTTCTTT. This codes for CSARGYTEAFF. V and J are TRBV20-1 and TRBJ1-1; D is ambiguous. Trimming left V 3 bases short and J 3 bases short, with 5 bases between. Germline CDR1 is DFQATT and CDR2 is SNEGSKA (reference sequence). The CDR3 extends over 11 amino acids.

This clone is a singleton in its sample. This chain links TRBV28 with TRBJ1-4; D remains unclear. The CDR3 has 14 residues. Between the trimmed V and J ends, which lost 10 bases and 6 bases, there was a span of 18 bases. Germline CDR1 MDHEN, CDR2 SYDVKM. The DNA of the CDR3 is TGTGCCACCTATAATTTCGCAGAGGATGAAAAACTGTTTTTT. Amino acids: CATYNFAEDEKLFF.

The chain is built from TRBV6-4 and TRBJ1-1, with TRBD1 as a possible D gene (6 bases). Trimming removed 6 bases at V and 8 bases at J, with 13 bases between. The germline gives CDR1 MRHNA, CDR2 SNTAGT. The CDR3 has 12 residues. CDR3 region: CASRSGGGEAFF. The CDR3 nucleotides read TGTGCCAGCAGGAGCGGGGGCGGAGAAGCTTTCTTT.

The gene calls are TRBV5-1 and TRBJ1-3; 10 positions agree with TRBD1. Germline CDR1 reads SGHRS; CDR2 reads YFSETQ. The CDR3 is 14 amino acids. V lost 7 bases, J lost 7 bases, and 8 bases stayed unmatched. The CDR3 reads CASSGTGVWNTIYF. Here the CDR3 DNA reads TGCGCCAGCTCCGGGACAGGGGTTTGGAACACCATATATTTT.

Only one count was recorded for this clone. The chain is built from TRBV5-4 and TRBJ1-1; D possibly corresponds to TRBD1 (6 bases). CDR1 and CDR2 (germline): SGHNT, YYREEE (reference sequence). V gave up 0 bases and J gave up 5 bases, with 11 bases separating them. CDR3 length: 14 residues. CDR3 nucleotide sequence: TGTGCCAGCAGCTTGGACTCTCAGGGGACTGAAGCTTTCTTT. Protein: CASSLDSQGTEAFF.

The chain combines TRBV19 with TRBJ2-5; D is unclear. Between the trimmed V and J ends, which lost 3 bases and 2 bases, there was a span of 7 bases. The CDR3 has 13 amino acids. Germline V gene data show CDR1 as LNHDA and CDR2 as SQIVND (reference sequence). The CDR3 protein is CASSISHQETQYF. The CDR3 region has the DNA TGTGCCAGTAGTATCTCACATCAAGAGACCCAGTACTTC.

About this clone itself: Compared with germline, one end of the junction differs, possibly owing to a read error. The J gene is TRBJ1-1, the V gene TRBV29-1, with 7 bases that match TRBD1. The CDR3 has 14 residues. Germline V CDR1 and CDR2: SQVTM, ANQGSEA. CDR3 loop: CSVAGGIRNAEAFF. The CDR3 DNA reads TGCAGCGTCGCAGGGGGGATTAGGAACGCTGAAGCTTTCTTT.

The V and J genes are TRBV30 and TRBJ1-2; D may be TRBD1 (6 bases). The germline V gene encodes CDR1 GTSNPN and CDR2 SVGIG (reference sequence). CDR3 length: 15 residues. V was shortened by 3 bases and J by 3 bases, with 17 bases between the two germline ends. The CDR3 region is CAWRKQGFGDYGYTF. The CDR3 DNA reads TGTGCCTGGAGAAAACAGGGATTTGGTGACTATGGCTACACCTTC. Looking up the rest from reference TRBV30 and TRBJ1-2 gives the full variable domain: SQTIHQWPATLVQPVGSPLSLECTVEGTSNPNLYWYRQAAGRGLQLLFYSVGIGQISSEVPQNLSASRPQDRQFILSSKKLLLSDSGFYLCAWRKQGFGDYGYTFGSGTRLTVV.

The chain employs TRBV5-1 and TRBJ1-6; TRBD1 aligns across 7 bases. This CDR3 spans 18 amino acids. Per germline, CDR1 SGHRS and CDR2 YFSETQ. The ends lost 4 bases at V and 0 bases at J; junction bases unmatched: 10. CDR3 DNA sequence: TGCGCCAGCAGCGCAGGGTCGACAGGGAGCTCCTATAATTCACCCCTCCACTTT. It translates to CASSAGSTGSSYNSPLHF. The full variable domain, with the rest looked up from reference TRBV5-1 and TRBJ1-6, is KAGVTQTPRYLIKTRGQQVTLSCSPISGHRSVSWYQQTPGQGLQFLFEYFSETQRNKGNFPGRFSGRQFSNSRSEMNVSTLELGDSALYLCASSAGSTGSSYNSPLHFGNGTRLTVT.

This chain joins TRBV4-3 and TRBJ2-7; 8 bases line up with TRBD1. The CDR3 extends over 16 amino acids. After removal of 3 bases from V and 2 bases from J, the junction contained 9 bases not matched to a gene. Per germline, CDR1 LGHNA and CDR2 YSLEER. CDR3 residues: CASSQAGGTGPYEQYF. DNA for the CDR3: TGCGCCAGCAGCCAGGCCGGCGGGACAGGACCCTACGAGCAGTACTTC.

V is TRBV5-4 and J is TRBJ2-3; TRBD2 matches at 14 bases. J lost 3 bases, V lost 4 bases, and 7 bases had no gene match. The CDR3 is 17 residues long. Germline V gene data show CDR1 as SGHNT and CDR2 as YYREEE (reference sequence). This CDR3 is CASSKGLAGAQTDTQYF. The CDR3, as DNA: TGTGCCAGCAGCAAGGGACTAGCGGGGGCCCAGACAGATACGCAGTATTTT.

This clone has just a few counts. CDR3 nucleotides: TGTGCCAGCAGTGCGGGGGGGGAGACAGATACGCAGTATTTT. Amino acid sequence: CASSAGGETDTQYF. This chain links TRBV6-4 with TRBJ2-3, with TRBD2 matching over 8 bases. The V gene end was trimmed by 4 bases and the J gene end by 3 bases; junction bases not matched to a gene: 3. The CDR3 contains 14 residues. The germline V gene has CDR1 MRHNA and CDR2 SNTAGT.

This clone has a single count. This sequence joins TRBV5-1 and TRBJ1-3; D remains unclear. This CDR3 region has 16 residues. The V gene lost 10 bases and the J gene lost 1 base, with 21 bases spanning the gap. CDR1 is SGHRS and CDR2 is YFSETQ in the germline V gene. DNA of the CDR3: TGCGCCCACCCCCGGTGGCATAATTTGTCTGGAAACACCATATATTTT. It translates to CAHPRWHNLSGNTIYF.

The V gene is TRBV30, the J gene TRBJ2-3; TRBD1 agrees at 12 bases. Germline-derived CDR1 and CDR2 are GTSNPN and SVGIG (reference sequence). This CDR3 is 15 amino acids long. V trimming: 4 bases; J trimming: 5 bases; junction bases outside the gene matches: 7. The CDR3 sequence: CAWNRDRGQGDTQYF. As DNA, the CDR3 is TGTGCCTGGAATCGGGACAGGGGGCAGGGAGATACGCAGTATTTT.

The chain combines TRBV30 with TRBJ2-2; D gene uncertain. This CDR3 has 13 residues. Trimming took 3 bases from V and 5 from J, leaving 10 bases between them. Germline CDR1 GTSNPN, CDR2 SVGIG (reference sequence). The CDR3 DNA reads TGTGCCTGGAGAGGGCGAAGGACCGGGGAGCTGTTTTTT. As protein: CAWRGRRTGELFF.

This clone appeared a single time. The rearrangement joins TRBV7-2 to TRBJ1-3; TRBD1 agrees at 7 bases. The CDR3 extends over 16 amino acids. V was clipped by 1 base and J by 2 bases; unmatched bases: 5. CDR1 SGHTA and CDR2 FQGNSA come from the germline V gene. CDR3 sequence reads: CASSLEQGRPGNTIYF. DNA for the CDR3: TGTGCCAGCAGCTTAGAACAGGGGAGGCCTGGAAACACCATATATTTT.

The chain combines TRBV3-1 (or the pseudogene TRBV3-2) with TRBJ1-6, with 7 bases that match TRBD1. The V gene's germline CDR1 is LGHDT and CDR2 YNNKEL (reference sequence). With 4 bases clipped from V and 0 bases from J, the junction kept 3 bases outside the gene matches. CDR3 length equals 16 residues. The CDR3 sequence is CASSPQGRSYNSPLHF. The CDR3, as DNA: TGTGCCAGCAGCCCACAGGGGCGCTCCTATAATTCACCCCTCCACTTT.

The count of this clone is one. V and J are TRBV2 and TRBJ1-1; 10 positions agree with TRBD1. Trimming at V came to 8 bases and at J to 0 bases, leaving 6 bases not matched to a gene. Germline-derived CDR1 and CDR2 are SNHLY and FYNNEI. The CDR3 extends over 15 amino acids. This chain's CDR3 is CASDRQGALNTEAFF. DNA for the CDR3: TGTGCCAGCGACCGACAGGGGGCCCTGAACACTGAAGCTTTCTTT.

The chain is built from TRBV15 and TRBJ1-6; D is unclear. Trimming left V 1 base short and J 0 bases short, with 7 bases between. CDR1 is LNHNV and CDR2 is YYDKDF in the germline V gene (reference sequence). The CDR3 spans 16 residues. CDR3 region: CATSRGEVSYNSPLHF. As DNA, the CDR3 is TGTGCCACCAGCAGAGGGGAAGTCTCCTATAATTCACCCCTCCACTTT.

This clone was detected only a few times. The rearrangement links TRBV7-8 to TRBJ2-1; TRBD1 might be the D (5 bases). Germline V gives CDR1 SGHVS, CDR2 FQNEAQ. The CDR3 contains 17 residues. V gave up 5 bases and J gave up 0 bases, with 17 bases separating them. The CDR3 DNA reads TGTGCCAGCAGCATGACCATAACAGGTTCCTCCTACAATGAGCAGTTCTTC. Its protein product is CASSMTITGSSYNEQFF.

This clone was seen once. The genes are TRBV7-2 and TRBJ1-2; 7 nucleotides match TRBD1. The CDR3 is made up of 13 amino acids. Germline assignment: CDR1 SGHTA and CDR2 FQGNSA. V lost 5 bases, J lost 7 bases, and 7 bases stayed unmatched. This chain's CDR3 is CASSRDRVGGYTF. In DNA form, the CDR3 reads TGTGCCAGCAGCAGAGACAGGGTGGGTGGCTACACCTTC. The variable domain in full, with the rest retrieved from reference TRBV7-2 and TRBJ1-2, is GAGVSQSPSNKVTEKGKDVELRCDPISGHTALYWYRQSLGQGLEFLIYFQGNSAPDKSGLPSDRFSAERTGGSVSTLTIQRTQQEDSAVYLCASSRDRVGGYTFGSGTRLTVV.

CDR3 protein: CASSWTVNQPQHF. The CDR3, as DNA: TGTGCCAGCAGTTGGACAGTGAATCAGCCCCAGCATTTT. The chain combines TRBV27 with TRBJ1-5; TRBD1 is a possible D gene (6 bases). CDR3 length equals 13 residues. With 4 bases removed from V and 4 bases from J, the gap between germline ends came to 8 bases. Germline V gene sequence: CDR1 MNHEY, CDR2 SMNVEV (reference sequence).

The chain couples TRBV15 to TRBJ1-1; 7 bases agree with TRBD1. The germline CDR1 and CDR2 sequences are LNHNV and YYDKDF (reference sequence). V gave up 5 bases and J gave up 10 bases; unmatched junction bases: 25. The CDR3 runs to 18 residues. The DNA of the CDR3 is TGTGCCACCAGCTCATCCGAGGGGGCCTCCCCCCAACAATCGCGAGCTTTCTTT. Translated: CATSSSEGASPQQSRAFF.

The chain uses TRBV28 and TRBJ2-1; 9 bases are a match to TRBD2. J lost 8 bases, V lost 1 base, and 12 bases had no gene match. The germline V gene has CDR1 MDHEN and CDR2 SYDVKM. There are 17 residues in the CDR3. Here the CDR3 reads CASSLSLAGTTGDEQFF. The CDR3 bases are TGTGCCAGCAGTTTATCCCTAGCGGGGACCACAGGGGATGAGCAGTTCTTC.

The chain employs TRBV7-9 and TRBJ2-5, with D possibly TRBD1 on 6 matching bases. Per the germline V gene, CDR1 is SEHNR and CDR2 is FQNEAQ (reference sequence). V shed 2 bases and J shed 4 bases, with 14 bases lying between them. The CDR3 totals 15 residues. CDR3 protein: CASSLRSTGSETQYF. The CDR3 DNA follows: TGTGCCAGCAGCTTAAGATCTACAGGGTCAGAGACCCAGTACTTC.

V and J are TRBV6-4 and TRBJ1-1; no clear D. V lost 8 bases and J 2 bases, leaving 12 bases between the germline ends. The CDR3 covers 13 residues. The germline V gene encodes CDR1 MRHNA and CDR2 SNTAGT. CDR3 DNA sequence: TGTGCCAGCTCTCGCCGGGTTAACACTGAAGCTTTCTTT. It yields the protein CASSRRVNTEAFF.

The DNA of the CDR3 is TGCGCCAGCAGCTTGGCCGGGGGGCGGGCTAATGAAAAACTGTTTTTT. Its translation is CASSLAGGRANEKLFF. V usage is TRBV5-1 and J usage is TRBJ1-4, with TRBD1 as a possible D gene (6 bases). Per the germline V gene, CDR1 is SGHRS and CDR2 is YFSETQ. V lost 0 bases and J lost 3, with 12 bases in between. The CDR3 contains 16 residues.

CDR3 coding DNA: TGCGCCAGCAGCTTGGTTGGGGGGGCACCCGGGGCCAACGTCCTGACTTTC. Protein product: CASSLVGGAPGANVLTF. The gene calls are TRBV5-1 and TRBJ2-6, with D possibly matching TRBD2 (7 bases). The germline gives CDR1 SGHRS, CDR2 YFSETQ. Trimming stripped 0 bases from V and 4 bases from J, with 14 bases between. This CDR3 contains 17 residues.